This TCR beta chain was sequenced for a study of cytomegalovirus exposure and HLA in healthy donors. Study-wide results and caveats: Later findings reportedly placed an Asian-associated ancestry cluster below the approximately 670-donor mean for N-insertions. Later work showed greater clonal expansion in HLA-associated TCR beta chains than in equally common others.

The PCR employed 60 Vbeta primers together with 13 Jbeta primers. Data came from immunoSEQ multiplex PCR; TCRdb stores just in-frame clones and leaves some out. Among 200,000 or so clones, over 60% were seen once, and the ten largest hold approximately 0.6%. The germline V gene encodes CDR1 SGHAT and CDR2 FQDESV (reference sequence). V lost 1 base to trimming and J lost 10 bases, with 23 bases between them. The CDR3 is made up of 17 amino acids. Concerning this clone itself: The antigen is not known.

The V gene is TRBV11-1, the J gene TRBJ2-1; D is perhaps TRBD2 (6 bases). This TCR was recovered from a man aged 18 to 30 in good health and CMV-seronegative. The specimen was PBMCs. The CDR3 region has the DNA TGTGCCAGCAGCTTAGTCGGGATCGGAGCGGGCCCTTGGGAGCAGTTCTTC. Its protein is CASSLVGIGAGPWEQFF.